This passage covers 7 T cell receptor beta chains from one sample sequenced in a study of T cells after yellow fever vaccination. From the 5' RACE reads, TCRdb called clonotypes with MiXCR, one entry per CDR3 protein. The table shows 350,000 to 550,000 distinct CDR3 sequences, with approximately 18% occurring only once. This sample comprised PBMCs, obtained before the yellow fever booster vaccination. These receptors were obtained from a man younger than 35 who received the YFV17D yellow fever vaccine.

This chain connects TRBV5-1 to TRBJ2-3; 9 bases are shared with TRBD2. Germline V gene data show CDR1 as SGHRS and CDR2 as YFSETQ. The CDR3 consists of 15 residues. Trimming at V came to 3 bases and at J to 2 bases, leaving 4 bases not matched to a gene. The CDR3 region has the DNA TGCGCCAGCAGCTCTAGCGGGGTCTACACAGATACGCAGTATTTT. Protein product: CASSSSGVYTDTQYF.

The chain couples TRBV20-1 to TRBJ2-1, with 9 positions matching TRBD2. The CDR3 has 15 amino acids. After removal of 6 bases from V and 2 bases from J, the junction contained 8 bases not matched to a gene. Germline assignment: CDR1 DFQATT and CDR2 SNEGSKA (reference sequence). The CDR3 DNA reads TGCAGTGCCTCTCCGCCTAGCGGGACCTACAATGAGCAGTTCTTC. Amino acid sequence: CSASPPSGTYNEQFF.

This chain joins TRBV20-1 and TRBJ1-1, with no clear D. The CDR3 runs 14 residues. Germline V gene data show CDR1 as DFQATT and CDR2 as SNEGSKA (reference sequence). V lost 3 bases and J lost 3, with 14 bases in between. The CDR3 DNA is TGCAGTGCTAGCGATCGCCGGGGTGACACTGAAGCTTTCTTT. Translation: CSASDRRGDTEAFF.

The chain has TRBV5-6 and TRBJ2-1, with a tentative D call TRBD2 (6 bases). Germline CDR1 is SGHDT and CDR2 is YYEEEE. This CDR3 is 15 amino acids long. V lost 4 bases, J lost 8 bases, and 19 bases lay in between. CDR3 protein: CASSETGAGLDEQFF. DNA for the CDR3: TGTGCCAGCAGCGAAACAGGAGCGGGCCTGGATGAGCAGTTCTTC.

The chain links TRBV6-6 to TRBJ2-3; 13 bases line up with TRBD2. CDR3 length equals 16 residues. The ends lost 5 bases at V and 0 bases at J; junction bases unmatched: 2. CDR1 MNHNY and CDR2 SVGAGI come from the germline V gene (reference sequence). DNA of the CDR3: TGTGCCAGCAGTGGGACTAGCGGGACTAGCACAGATACGCAGTATTTT. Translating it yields CASSGTSGTSTDTQYF.

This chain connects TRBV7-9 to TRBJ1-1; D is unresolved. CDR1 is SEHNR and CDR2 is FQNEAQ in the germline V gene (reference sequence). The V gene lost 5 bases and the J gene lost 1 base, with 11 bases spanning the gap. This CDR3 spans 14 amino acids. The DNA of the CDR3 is TGTGCCAGCAGCCCTCCTAAGGCGAACACTGAAGCTTTCTTT. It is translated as CASSPPKANTEAFF.

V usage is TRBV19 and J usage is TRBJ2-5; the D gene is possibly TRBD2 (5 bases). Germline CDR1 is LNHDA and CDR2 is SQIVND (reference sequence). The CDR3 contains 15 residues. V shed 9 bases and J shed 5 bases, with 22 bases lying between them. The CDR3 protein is CASAPLGGPQETQYF. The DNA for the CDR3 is TGTGCCAGCGCCCCCTTGGGCGGGCCCCAGGAGACCCAGTACTTC.